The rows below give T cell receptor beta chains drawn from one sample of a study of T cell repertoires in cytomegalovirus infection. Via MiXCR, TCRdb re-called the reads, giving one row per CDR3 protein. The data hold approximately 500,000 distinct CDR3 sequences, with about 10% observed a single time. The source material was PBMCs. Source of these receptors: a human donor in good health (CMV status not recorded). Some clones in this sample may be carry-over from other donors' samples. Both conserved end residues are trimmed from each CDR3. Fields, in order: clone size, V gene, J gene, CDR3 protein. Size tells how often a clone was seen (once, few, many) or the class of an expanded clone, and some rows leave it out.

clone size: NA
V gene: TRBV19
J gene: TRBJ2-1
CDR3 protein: ASSIGPSEQF

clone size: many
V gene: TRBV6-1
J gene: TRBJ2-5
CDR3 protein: ASSALRTSQETQY

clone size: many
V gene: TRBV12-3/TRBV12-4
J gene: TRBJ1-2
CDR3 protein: ASSLADSKGYT

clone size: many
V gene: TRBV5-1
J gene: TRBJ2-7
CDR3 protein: ASSGGGVLYEQY

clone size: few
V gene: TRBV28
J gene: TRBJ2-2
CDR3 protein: ASSLWGQPNTGELF

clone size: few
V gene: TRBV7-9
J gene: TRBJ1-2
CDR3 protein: ASSRGGGHGYGYT

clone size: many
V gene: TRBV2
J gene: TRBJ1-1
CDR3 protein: ASSGDRGETEAF

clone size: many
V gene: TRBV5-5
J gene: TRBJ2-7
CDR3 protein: ASSLSGGSRTYYEQY

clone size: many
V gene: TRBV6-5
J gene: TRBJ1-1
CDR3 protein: ASSYSGLSTMNTEAF

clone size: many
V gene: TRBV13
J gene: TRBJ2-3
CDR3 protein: ASSLGPPGDTQY